A single sample gave rise to the 3 T cell receptor beta chains below, sequenced in a study of blood T cell repertoires in COVID-19. Produced via immunoSEQ multiplex PCR; TCRdb's table is partial and in-frame only. The table shows some 90,000 clones, with 86% occurring only once. The specimen was peripheral blood. The receptors shown here come from a human donor in a cohort sampled during active COVID-19.

This chain connects TRBV9 to TRBJ2-1; D unclear. The V end lost 0 bases, the J end lost 4 bases, and 5 bases lay between the germline ends. Germline V gene lookup returns CDR1 SGDLS and CDR2 YYNGEE. The CDR3 runs 13 residues. The CDR3 coding sequence is TGTGCCAGCAGCGTAGACAGTTACAATGAGCAGTTCTTC. Amino acids: CASSVDSYNEQFF. The full variable domain, completed using reference TRBV9 and TRBJ2-1, is DSGVTQTPKHLITATGQRVTLRCSPRSGDLSVYWYQQSLDQGLQFLIQYYNGEERAKGNILERFSAQQFPDLHSELNLSSLELGDSALYFCASSVDSYNEQFFGPGTRLTVL.

The chain joins TRBV2 to TRBJ1-5, with TRBD1 matching over 7 bases. Germline-derived CDR1 and CDR2 are SNHLY and FYNNEI. V was clipped by 5 bases and J by 7 bases; unmatched bases: 8. This CDR3 comprises 14 residues. CDR3 sequence: CASSRDRAGQPQHF. The DNA for the CDR3 is TGTGCCAGCAGTCGCGACAGGGCGGGCCAGCCCCAGCATTTT. Drawing the rest from reference TRBV2 and TRBJ1-5, the complete variable domain is EPEVTQTPSHQVTQMGQEVILRCVPISNHLYFYWYRQILGQKVEFLVSFYNNEISEKSEIFDDQFSVERPDGSNFTLKIRSTKLEDSAMYFCASSRDRAGQPQHFGDGTRLSIL.

J is TRBJ1-2 and V is TRBV28; 12 bases fit TRBD1. Germline V gene sequence: CDR1 MDHEN, CDR2 SYDVKM. Losses at the gene ends were 7 bases for V and 3 bases for J; bases not matched to a gene: 12. The CDR3 has 17 amino acids. The CDR3: CASTPGGGTGGDYGYTF. DNA of the CDR3: TGTGCCAGCACCCCCGGGGGCGGGACAGGGGGCGACTATGGCTACACCTTC.